The 7 T cell receptor beta chains presented below share a single source sample, sequenced in a study of blood T cell repertoires in COVID-19. Only in-frame clones appear in the TCRdb table, and some are missing; sequencing was by immunoSEQ multiplex PCR. The sample yields about 240,000 clones, about four fifths seen once. Sequences were obtained from peripheral blood. The receptors shown here come from a man younger than 45 who had recovered from COVID-19.

This rearrangement joins TRBV28 to TRBJ2-3; 9 nucleotides line up with TRBD1. CDR1 is MDHEN, CDR2 SYDVKM, per germline. The J segment lost 4 bases and the V segment lost 4 bases, leaving 6 bases of the junction unmatched. The CDR3 is made up of 15 amino acids. In DNA form, the CDR3 reads TGTGCCAGCAGTTCCGGGGACAGGGTAGCAGATACGCAGTATTTT. It yields the protein CASSSGDRVADTQYF.

The chain joins TRBV5-8 to TRBJ1-4, with D tentatively TRBD1 (5 bases). The CDR3 sequence is 15 residues long. Germline CDR1 reads SGHTS; CDR2 reads YDEGEE. Trimming cost V 4 bases and J 5 bases, with 15 bases left between them. The CDR3, as DNA: TGTGCCAGCAGCCCTGGTTGGGGGGACAATGAAAAACTGTTTTTT. As protein: CASSPGWGDNEKLFF. Looking up the rest from reference TRBV5-8 and TRBJ1-4 gives the full variable domain: EAGVTQSPTHLIKTRGQQATLRCSPISGHTSVYWYQQALGLGLQFLLWYDEGEERNRGNFPPRFSGRQFPNYSSELNVNALELEDSALYLCASSPGWGDNEKLFFGSGTQLSVL.

V usage is TRBV11-2 and J usage is TRBJ1-1; TRBD1 agrees at 11 bases. Trimming at V came to 3 bases and at J to 6 bases, leaving 9 bases not matched to a gene. The CDR3 has 16 amino acids. Germline V gives CDR1 SGHAT, CDR2 FQNNGV. CDR3 in amino acids: CASSLGQGDIGPEAFF. The CDR3 DNA reads TGTGCCAGCAGCTTGGGACAGGGGGATATAGGCCCTGAAGCTTTCTTT.

The chain employs TRBV27 and TRBJ1-1; possible D gene TRBD1, 5 bases. The V gene's germline CDR1 is MNHEY and CDR2 SMNVEV (reference sequence). The V and J ends lost 2 bases and 5 bases respectively, with 12 bases between them. The CDR3 sequence is 14 residues long. CDR3 coding DNA: TGTGCCAGCAGTTTAAAAGGGGAAGGGACTGAAGCTTTCTTT. The encoded protein is CASSLKGEGTEAFF.

The table lists this clone with many counts. The J gene is TRBJ1-6, the V gene TRBV7-8; a possible D gene is TRBD1 (6 bases). This CDR3 is 16 amino acids long. Germline CDR1 reads SGHVS; CDR2 reads FQNEAQ. V gave up 2 bases and J gave up 7 bases, with 15 bases separating them. The CDR3: CASSLHQTGANSPLHF. CDR3 nucleotide sequence: TGTGCCAGCAGCTTACATCAGACAGGCGCCAATTCACCCCTCCACTTT. The variable domain in full, with the rest retrieved from reference TRBV7-8 and TRBJ1-6, is GAGVSQSPRYKVAKRGQDVALRCDPISGHVSLFWYQQALGQGPEFLTYFQNEAQLDKSGLPSDRFFAERPEGSVSTLKIQRTQQEDSAVYLCASSLHQTGANSPLHFGNGTRLTVT.

The rearrangement uses TRBV18 and TRBJ1-5; TRBD1 matches at 9 bases. The CDR3 sequence is 15 residues long. V gave up 3 bases and J gave up 7 bases; unmatched junction bases: 7. Germline-derived CDR1 and CDR2 are KGHSH and LQKENI. The CDR3 sequence: CASSPGQGRGQPQHF. CDR3 in DNA: TGTGCCAGCTCACCGGGACAGGGTAGGGGCCAGCCCCAGCATTTT. Full variable domain (rest looked up from reference TRBV18 and TRBJ1-5): NAGVMQNPRHLVRRRGQEARLRCSPMKGHSHVYWYRQLPEEGLKFMVYLQKENIIDESGMPKERFSAEFPKEGPSILRIQQVVRGDSAAYFCASSPGQGRGQPQHFGDGTRLSIL.

The chain is built from TRBV5-1 and TRBJ2-3, with D maybe TRBD1 (6 bases). This CDR3 region has 15 residues. Per germline, CDR1 SGHRS and CDR2 YFSETQ. Trimming removed 4 bases at V and 4 bases at J, with 16 bases between. The CDR3 sequence is CASSRAGDGSDTQYF. CDR3 bases: TGCGCCAGCAGCCGCGCAGGGGATGGCTCAGATACGCAGTATTTT.